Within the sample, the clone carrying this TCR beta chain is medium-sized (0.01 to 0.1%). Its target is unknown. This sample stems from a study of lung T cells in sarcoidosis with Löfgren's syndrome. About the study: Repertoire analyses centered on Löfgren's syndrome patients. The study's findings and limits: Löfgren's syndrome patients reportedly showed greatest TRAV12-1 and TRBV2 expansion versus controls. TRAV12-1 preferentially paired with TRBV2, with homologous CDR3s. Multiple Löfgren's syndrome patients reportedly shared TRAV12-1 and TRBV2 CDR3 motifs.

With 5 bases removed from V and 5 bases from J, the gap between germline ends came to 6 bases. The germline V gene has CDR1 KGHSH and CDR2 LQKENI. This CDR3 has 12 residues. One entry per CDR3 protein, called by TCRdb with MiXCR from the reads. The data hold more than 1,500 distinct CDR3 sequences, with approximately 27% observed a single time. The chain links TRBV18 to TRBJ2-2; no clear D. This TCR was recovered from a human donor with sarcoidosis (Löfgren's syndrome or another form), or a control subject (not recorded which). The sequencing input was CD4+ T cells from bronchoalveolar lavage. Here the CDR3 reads CASSSTTGELFF. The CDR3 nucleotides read TGTGCCAGCTCATCAACTACCGGGGAGCTGTTTTTT.